This T cell receptor (beta chain) was profiled in a study of identifying expanded T cells in peripheral blood. Profiled with immunoSEQ multiplex PCR; TCRdb holds only in-frame clones, not every one. Of around 120,000 clones listed, around 88% are singletons. Collection occurred without any documented infections or immune events in donors. Notes on this clone: No antigen is known for it.

The ends were cut back, 4 bases at V and 13 bases at J, with 17 bases in the middle. Germline V gene data show CDR1 as LNHDA and CDR2 as SQIVND (reference sequence). This CDR3 is 13 amino acids long. Findings and caveats of the study: Technical replicates showed about 1.1 changed clones; roughly two weeks about 16.4; four weeks 19.

Source material: blood. This TCR came from a person aged 18-70 years in good health. V gene TRBV19 combines with J gene TRBJ1-5; D uncertain. DNA of the CDR3: TGTGCCAGTAGTACCAATAGTTTGGTAGATCAGCATTTT. Translated, it gives CASSTNSLVDQHF.